This TCR beta chain was captured by sequencing in a study of T cells after yellow fever vaccination. Whole-study findings and limits: Among all clonotypes, a small share was observed in both CD4 and CD8 compartments. The booster saw the reappearance of most primary-vaccination clones (about 95% CD4, almost 90% CD8). Any FACS-sorted repertoire could hold abundant clonotypes that contaminate it from the bulk population.

In TCRdb, the 5' RACE reads were re-called with MiXCR into one record per CDR3 protein. Of about 320,000 distinct CDR3 sequences detected, around 12% appear once; the ten largest clones hold 3.2%. The CDR3 sequence is 11 residues long. Germline-derived CDR1 and CDR2 are GTSNPN and SVGIG (reference sequence). This clonotype has ten or more counts. Antigen: not known. The sequence was collected from a man aged 18 to 35 who received the YFV17D yellow fever vaccine. V usage is TRBV30 and J usage is TRBJ2-7; D may be TRBD2 (5 bases). This sample comprised CD4+ T cells sorted from PBMCs, obtained 15 days after the yellow fever booster vaccination. This CDR3 reads CARADTYEQYF. Here the CDR3 DNA reads TGTGCGAGGGCTGATACCTACGAGCAGTACTTC.